Below, 19 T cell receptor beta chains from the same sample are listed, as sequenced in a study of blood T cell repertoires in COVID-19. The assay was immunoSEQ multiplex PCR, and TCRdb's table has in-frame clones only and misses some. The sample has roughly 28,000 clones, 85% to 90% seen once; the top ten hold 4.9%. The sequenced sample consisted of peripheral blood. The receptors derive from a man aged 65 to 79 with active COVID-19.

The chain recombines TRBV5-4 with TRBJ2-3; 9 bases are shared with TRBD1. Germline assignment: CDR1 SGHNT and CDR2 YYREEE (reference sequence). With V trimmed by 4 bases and J by 4 bases, 16 bases remained unmatched. The CDR3 consists of 18 residues. The CDR3 DNA follows: TGTGCCAGCAGCAGAGACCCAAACCGACAGGGGGGCGCAGATACGCAGTATTTT. Translated: CASSRDPNRQGGADTQYF. Full variable domain (missing parts from reference TRBV5-4 and TRBJ2-3): ETGVTQSPTHLIKTRGQQVTLRCSSQSGHNTVSWYQQALGQGPQFIFQYYREEENGRGNFPPRFSGLQFPNYSSELNVNALELDDSALYLCASSRDPNRQGGADTQYFGPGTRLTVL.

The gene calls are TRBV6-5 and TRBJ1-6; D ambiguous. The V gene's germline CDR1 is MNHEY and CDR2 SVGAGI. The V gene lost 6 bases and the J gene lost 13 bases, with 19 bases spanning the gap. The CDR3 covers 14 residues. The CDR3 DNA is TGTGCCAGCAGCGCACGGTCGCAATATCTCCCCCTCCACTTT. Translated, it gives CASSARSQYLPLHF.

The chain joins TRBV7-9 to TRBJ2-7; 12 bases are shared with TRBD2. Trimming at V came to 5 bases and at J to 2 bases, leaving 4 bases not matched to a gene. The CDR3 is 15 amino acids. Germline V gene sequence: CDR1 SEHNR, CDR2 FQNEAQ (reference sequence). The CDR3 sequence is CASSPRTSGTYEQYF. The DNA of the CDR3 is TGTGCCAGCAGCCCTCGGACTAGCGGGACCTACGAGCAGTACTTC.

The genes are TRBV5-6 and TRBJ1-6; D call uncertain. The CDR3 runs 14 residues. Trimming cost V 4 bases and J 4 bases, with 9 bases left between them. From germline, CDR1 is SGHDT and CDR2 YYEEEE. The CDR3 loop reads CASSNQDYNSPLHF. Here the CDR3 DNA reads TGTGCCAGCAGCAACCAGGATTATAATTCACCCCTCCACTTT.

This chain joins TRBV4-2 and TRBJ2-3; 9 bases fit TRBD2. The CDR3 covers 17 residues. Germline-derived CDR1 and CDR2 are LGHNA and YNFKEQ. Trimming cost V 4 bases and J 1 base; bases outside gene matches: 9. CDR3 in DNA: TGTGCCAGCAGCCCCTTACCCCGGACTAGCGGCACAGATACGCAGTATTTT. It specifies CASSPLPRTSGTDTQYF.

This rearrangement joins TRBV30 to TRBJ2-7; D possibly corresponds to TRBD1 (7 bases). CDR3 length equals 15 residues. Trimming removed 0 bases from V and 1 base from J, with 13 bases in between. Germline V gene data show CDR1 as GTSNPN and CDR2 as SVGIG (reference sequence). CDR3 in DNA: TGTGCCTGGAGTGTGGAGGGGGCGGATTCCTACGAGCAGTACTTC. It yields the protein CAWSVEGADSYEQYF.

The rearrangement links TRBV18 to TRBJ1-6; possibly TRBD1 for D (5 bases). Trimming left V 8 bases short and J 9 bases short, with 14 bases between. This CDR3 region has 13 residues. Germline assignment: CDR1 KGHSH and CDR2 LQKENI. In DNA form, the CDR3 reads TGTGCCAGCGCACTCCAGGGCGGTTCACCCCTCCACTTT. Translation gives CASALQGGSPLHF.

The chain uses TRBV30 and TRBJ1-2, with D uncertain. V was pared by 4 bases and J by 7 bases, with 13 bases between. The CDR3 has 12 amino acids. Germline-derived CDR1 and CDR2 are GTSNPN and SVGIG (reference sequence). This CDR3 is CAWNQDLTGYTF. The DNA of the CDR3 is TGTGCCTGGAACCAGGACTTGACTGGCTACACCTTC.

The rearrangement uses TRBV5-4 and TRBJ2-5, with 7 nucleotides matching TRBD1. This CDR3 is built from 15 residues. The germline V gene encodes CDR1 SGHNT and CDR2 YYREEE (reference sequence). V shed 2 bases and J 5 bases; nucleotides not matched to a gene: 9. CDR3 residues: CASSLYDREWETQYF. In nucleotides, the CDR3 is TGTGCCAGCAGCTTATACGACAGGGAGTGGGAGACCCAGTACTTC. Full variable domain (outside the CDR3, taken from reference TRBV5-4 and TRBJ2-5): ETGVTQSPTHLIKTRGQQVTLRCSSQSGHNTVSWYQQALGQGPQFIFQYYREEENGRGNFPPRFSGLQFPNYSSELNVNALELDDSALYLCASSLYDREWETQYFGPGTRLLVL.

This clone was seen just once. The chain links TRBV18 to TRBJ2-7; 7 bases map to TRBD1. Germline CDR1 is KGHSH and CDR2 is LQKENI. Trimming cost V 3 bases and J 9 bases; bases outside gene matches: 8. The CDR3 runs to 13 residues. The CDR3 region is CASSPDRSQGQYF. CDR3 sequence (DNA): TGTGCCAGCTCACCGGACAGGTCGCAGGGGCAGTACTTC. The entire variable domain, with the rest obtained from reference TRBV18 and TRBJ2-7, is as follows: NAGVMQNPRHLVRRRGQEARLRCSPMKGHSHVYWYRQLPEEGLKFMVYLQKENIIDESGMPKERFSAEFPKEGPSILRIQQVVRGDSAAYFCASSPDRSQGQYFGPGTRLTVT.

The gene calls are TRBV9 and TRBJ2-5, with 13 bases matching TRBD2. Trimming took 4 bases from V and 5 from J; bases not matched to a gene: 5. CDR1 and CDR2 (germline): SGDLS, YYNGEE. The CDR3 spans 15 residues. CDR3 region: CASSITSGGAETQYF. As DNA, the CDR3 is TGTGCCAGCAGCATCACTAGCGGGGGGGCTGAGACCCAGTACTTC.

The V and J genes are TRBV11-2 and TRBJ2-7, with 10 bases fitting TRBD2. V gave up 1 base and J gave up 2 bases; unmatched junction bases: 14. The CDR3 has 19 residues. Germline V gives CDR1 SGHAT, CDR2 FQNNGV. In DNA form, the CDR3 reads TGTGCCAGCAGCTTAGCCCCCTTCAGGGTAGCGGGGGGAACCTACGAGCAGTACTTC. Translation gives CASSLAPFRVAGGTYEQYF.

The rearrangement joins TRBV15 to TRBJ2-5; 12 bases agree with TRBD1. Germline V gene lookup returns CDR1 LNHNV and CDR2 YYDKDF (reference sequence). CDR3 length equals 17 residues. Trimming cost V 1 base and J 5 bases; bases outside gene matches: 8. CDR3 coding DNA: TGTGCCACCAGCAGAGGGGGTGGGACAGGGGGCTTGGAGACCCAGTACTTC. Translated, it gives CATSRGGGTGGLETQYF.

This rearrangement joins TRBV18 to TRBJ2-3; 7 bases map to TRBD1. Germline V gene sequence: CDR1 KGHSH, CDR2 LQKENI. The CDR3 has 12 amino acids. V dropped 3 bases and J dropped 7; count of bases not matched to a gene: 1. CDR3 in amino acids: CASSPGQHTQYF. CDR3 in DNA: TGTGCCAGCTCACCGGGACAGCATACGCAGTATTTT.

The chain links TRBV4-3 to TRBJ2-2, with TRBD1 as a possible D gene (6 bases). The CDR3 is made up of 16 amino acids. V was pared by 4 bases and J by 0 bases, with 12 bases between. Germline V gives CDR1 LGHNA, CDR2 YSLEER. The CDR3 is CASSPGRQANTGELFF. CDR3 DNA sequence: TGCGCCAGCAGCCCCGGCCGACAGGCGAACACCGGGGAGCTGTTTTTT.

The rearrangement links TRBV5-1 to TRBJ2-3; D is undetermined. CDR1 SGHRS and CDR2 YFSETQ come from the germline V gene. V was clipped by 9 bases and J by 2 bases, with 13 bases between them. The CDR3 has 13 residues. The CDR3 region is CATSRFATDTQYF. The CDR3 DNA reads TGCGCCACCTCCCGGTTTGCCACAGATACGCAGTATTTT.

The V call is TRBV6-5, the J call TRBJ2-3; 7 nucleotides align to TRBD2. J was trimmed by 7 bases and V by 0 bases; bases with no gene match: 4. The CDR3 runs to 14 residues. CDR1 and CDR2 from the germline V gene are MNHEY and SVGAGI. The CDR3 loop reads CASSYSGLGNTQYF. Here the CDR3 DNA reads TGTGCCAGCAGTTACTCCGGACTAGGAAATACGCAGTATTTT.

The rearrangement uses TRBV7-2 and TRBJ2-3; D is perhaps TRBD2 (6 bases). The CDR3 runs 13 residues. V was pared by 11 bases and J by 4 bases, with 16 bases between. Germline-derived CDR1 and CDR2 are SGHTA and FQGNSA. The CDR3 DNA sequence: TGTGCCGGAGGGGAATCCAGTTCAGATACGCAGTATTTT. This sequence encodes CAGGESSSDTQYF.

This rearrangement joins TRBV11-3 to TRBJ2-7; 7 positions agree with TRBD1. Germline V gives CDR1 SGHNT, CDR2 YENEEA. After removal of 0 bases from V and 1 base from J, the junction contained 0 bases not matched to a gene. The CDR3 runs 14 residues. The CDR3 sequence: CASSLEGQSYEQYF. CDR3 DNA: TGTGCCAGCAGCTTAGAGGGACAGTCCTACGAGCAGTACTTC.